Listed here are 22 T cell receptor beta chains from one sample, sequenced in a study of shared clonotypes between healthy human individuals. Assay used: immunoSEQ multiplex PCR; TCRdb lists only in-frame clones, some missing. The sample has fewer than 2.5 million clones; roughly 93% are singletons. Sequencing used naive CD4+ T cells from PBMCs. Subset defined: CD45RA+ positively selected. Receptors originate from a young man in good health. Some clones in this sample may be carry-over from other donors' samples.

The chain recombines TRBV28 with TRBJ1-2; a possible D gene is TRBD1 (5 bases). CDR3 length: 13 amino acids. Per germline, CDR1 MDHEN and CDR2 SYDVKM. V was shortened by 6 bases and J by 4 bases, with 12 bases between the two germline ends. CDR3 nucleotides: TGTGCCAGCAGACAGGAGACTCCCTATGGCTACACCTTC. This sequence encodes CASRQETPYGYTF.

This sequence joins TRBV29-1 and TRBJ2-5; the D gene is possibly TRBD1 (6 bases). This CDR3 region has 11 residues. Germline V gives CDR1 SQVTM, CDR2 ANQGSEA. Trimming left V 7 bases short and J 5 bases short, with 11 bases between. The CDR3: CSGHTGETQYF. DNA for the CDR3: TGCAGCGGTCATACAGGGGAGACCCAGTACTTC.

This chain links TRBV6-1 with TRBJ1-2, with 9 bases fitting TRBD1. Trimming at V came to 6 bases and at J to 6 bases, leaving 8 bases not matched to a gene. Germline V gene data show CDR1 as MNHNS and CDR2 as SASEGT. The length of the CDR3 is 14 residues. CDR3 region: CASSDLQGADGYTF. In DNA, the CDR3 is TGTGCCAGCAGCGACTTACAGGGGGCAGATGGCTACACCTTC.

This clone has a single count. The rearrangement uses TRBV30 and TRBJ2-7, with D unresolved. There are 11 residues in the CDR3. Germline V lookup: CDR1 GTSNPN, CDR2 SVGIG (reference sequence). With 5 bases removed from V and 3 bases from J, the gap between germline ends came to 8 bases. The CDR3 sequence is CAWGGSYEQYF. CDR3 in DNA: TGTGCCTGGGGCGGCAGCTACGAGCAGTACTTC.

CDR3 protein: CASSSWGETYGYTF. In DNA, the CDR3 is TGTGCCAGCAGCTCCTGGGGTGAAACATATGGCTACACCTTC. The rearrangement links TRBV11-1 to TRBJ1-2; D gene unclear. The germline gives CDR1 SGHAT, CDR2 FQDESV (reference sequence). The ends were cut back, 4 bases at V and 5 bases at J, with 14 bases in the middle. CDR3 length: 14 amino acids.

V usage is TRBV19 and J usage is TRBJ1-5, with D unresolved. In germline, CDR1 is LNHDA, CDR2 SQIVND (reference sequence). V shed 6 bases and J shed 5 bases, with 17 bases lying between them. This CDR3 is built from 15 residues. Written as DNA, the CDR3 is TGTGCCAGTAGAAGGGTAAGGGCTCCTGATCAGCCCCAGCATTTT. It encodes CASRRVRAPDQPQHF.

Worth noting for this clone: The same CDR3 is also encoded by other DNA sequences in this sample. J is TRBJ2-7 and V is TRBV7-3; D is unclear. Germline CDR1 and CDR2: SGHTA and FQGTGA. The CDR3 contains 13 residues. V was pared by 5 bases and J by 3 bases, with 11 bases between. The CDR3 bases are TGTGCCAGCAGCCTCTCCCCCCTCTACGAGCAGTACTTC. This encodes CASSLSPLYEQYF.

A word on this clone: Other DNA sequences in the sample encode the same CDR3. The gene calls are TRBV5-1 and TRBJ2-7, with TRBD1 identical over 8 bases. This CDR3 has 14 residues. The J segment lost 2 bases and the V segment lost 2 bases, leaving 3 bases of the junction unmatched. CDR1 SGHRS and CDR2 YFSETQ come from the germline V gene. CDR3 sequence: CASSFQGATYEQYF. Here the CDR3 DNA reads TGCGCCAGCAGCTTCCAGGGGGCTACCTACGAGCAGTACTTC.

This chain connects TRBV28 to TRBJ2-2; 7 bases are shared with TRBD2. There are 14 residues in the CDR3. Germline-derived CDR1 and CDR2 are MDHEN and SYDVKM. Trimming removed 7 bases from V and 3 bases from J; junction bases left unmatched: 5. CDR3 DNA: TGTGCCAGCACCTCCGGGGGGTACACCGGGGAGCTGTTTTTT. It translates to CASTSGGYTGELFF.

This clone was counted once. V usage is TRBV11-2 and J usage is TRBJ2-3; D is undetermined. The CDR3 runs to 13 residues. Looked up from germline, CDR1 is SGHAT and CDR2 is FQNNGV. V was clipped by 2 bases and J by 1 base, with 4 bases between them. The CDR3 DNA is TGTGCCAGCAGCTTAAAGGGCACAGATACGCAGTATTTT. This encodes CASSLKGTDTQYF.

The chain joins TRBV23-1 to TRBJ2-2; 12 nucleotides match TRBD2. TRBV23-1 counts as an open reading frame of uncertain function. CDR3 length: 15 amino acids. Unmatched junction bases numbered 5, after V lost 7 bases and J lost 5 bases. The chain's CDR3 is CASITSGRSTGELFF. The CDR3 DNA sequence: TGCGCCAGCATCACTAGCGGGAGGTCGACCGGGGAGCTGTTTTTT.

This clone was detected once. This rearrangement joins TRBV28 to TRBJ2-7; 13 bases are shared with TRBD2. V trimming: 6 bases; J trimming: 4 bases; junction bases outside the gene matches: 9. Germline values: CDR1 MDHEN, CDR2 SYDVKM. This CDR3 spans 16 amino acids. CDR3 residues: CASSPGTSGNRYEQYF. Here the CDR3 DNA reads TGTGCCAGCAGCCCAGGGACTAGCGGGAATCGGTACGAGCAGTACTTC.

Of note for this clone: At the DNA level, this CDR3 is encoded by other sequences in the same sample as well. The chain uses TRBV9 and TRBJ2-7; TRBD2 matches at 7 bases. V lost 2 bases and J lost 1; bases outside the gene matches: 0. Germline V gene lookup returns CDR1 SGDLS and CDR2 YYNGEE. This CDR3 has 13 amino acids. Here the CDR3 reads CASSVGGSYEQYF. DNA for the CDR3: TGTGCCAGCAGCGTCGGGGGGTCCTACGAGCAGTACTTC.

CDR3 in DNA: TGTGCCAGCTCCGTAATTACCGGGACAGGGTCCGGGGCCAACGTCCTGACTTTC. Protein product: CASSVITGTGSGANVLTF. V gene TRBV18 combines with J gene TRBJ2-6, with TRBD1 matching over 9 bases. CDR3 length equals 18 residues. After removal of 6 bases from V and 4 bases from J, the junction contained 13 bases not matched to a gene. CDR1 and CDR2 from the germline V gene are KGHSH and LQKENI.

This clone was detected a few times. This rearrangement joins TRBV28 to TRBJ1-1, with unresolved D. CDR1 and CDR2 from the germline V gene are MDHEN and SYDVKM. The CDR3 has 12 residues. The germline V and J ends were trimmed by 2 bases and 6 bases, with 7 bases remaining between them. CDR3 DNA sequence: TGTGCCAGCAGTTTACGGTCTCCTGAAGCTTTCTTT. This encodes CASSLRSPEAFF.

The chain has TRBV5-1 and TRBJ2-5; TRBD1 agrees at 8 bases. V shed 4 bases, J shed 1 base, and the junction held 6 bases outside the gene matches. Germline-derived CDR1 and CDR2 are SGHRS and YFSETQ. This CDR3 contains 15 residues. The CDR3 DNA is TGCGCCAGCAGCGCCGGGGACAGGACCCAAGAGACCCAGTACTTC. Amino acid sequence: CASSAGDRTQETQYF. The full variable domain, rest sourced from reference TRBV5-1 and TRBJ2-5, is KAGVTQTPRYLIKTRGQQVTLSCSPISGHRSVSWYQQTPGQGLQFLFEYFSETQRNKGNFPGRFSGRQFSNSRSEMNVSTLELGDSALYLCASSAGDRTQETQYFGPGTRLLVL.

The rearrangement uses TRBV7-3 and TRBJ2-5, with 11 bases fitting TRBD2. J was trimmed by 4 bases and V by 1 base; bases with no gene match: 8. From germline, CDR1 is SGHTA and CDR2 FQGTGA. This CDR3 region has 17 residues. CDR3 DNA: TGTGCCAGCAGCTTAAGTCTTACTAGCGGGAGTCTAGAGACCCAGTACTTC. Protein product: CASSLSLTSGSLETQYF.

The rearrangement uses TRBV2 and TRBJ2-1; the match to TRBD2 covers 7 bases. The CDR3 runs 16 residues. The V gene's germline CDR1 is SNHLY and CDR2 FYNNEI. The trim removed 2 bases at V and 3 bases at J, leaving 7 bases unmatched. The DNA for the CDR3 is TGTGCCAGCAGTGAACCCCTTGGACTAGACTACAATGAGCAGTTCTTC. Residues: CASSEPLGLDYNEQFF.

The chain links TRBV25-1 to TRBJ2-3; D remains unclear. The CDR3 is 13 residues long. V lost 1 base, J lost 0 bases, and 2 bases lay in between. Germline V gene sequence: CDR1 MGHDK, CDR2 SYGVNS. The CDR3 here is CASSESSTDTQYF. The CDR3 region has the DNA TGTGCCAGCAGTGAATCCAGCACAGATACGCAGTATTTT.

This clone was seen only once. Other DNA sequences in this sample translate to the same CDR3. The CDR3 bases are TGCGCCAGCAGCACGGGGGCCTACGAGCAGTACTTC. This gives the protein CASSTGAYEQYF. This chain uses TRBV5-1 with TRBJ2-7, with a possible D match to TRBD2 (6 bases). The germline gives CDR1 SGHRS, CDR2 YFSETQ. The CDR3 has 12 amino acids. The V gene lost 4 bases and the J gene lost 2 bases, with 7 bases spanning the gap.

J is TRBJ1-1 and V is TRBV7-6; D unresolved. The CDR3 sequence is 14 residues long. V was cut by 4 bases and J by 3 bases, with 12 bases left in between. The germline gives CDR1 SGHVS, CDR2 FNYEAQ. CDR3 nucleotides: TGTGCCAGCAGCTCACTTGGGGAGCACACTGAAGCTTTCTTT. Translation gives CASSSLGEHTEAFF. Full variable domain (missing parts from reference TRBV7-6 and TRBJ1-1): GAGVSQSPRYKVTKRGQDVALRCDPISGHVSLYWYRQALGQGPEFLTYFNYEAQQDKSGLPNDRFSAERPEGSISTLTIQRTEQRDSAMYRCASSSLGEHTEAFFGQGTRLTVV.

This chain joins TRBV2 and TRBJ1-6, with D unclear. This CDR3 has 15 residues. The germline gives CDR1 SNHLY, CDR2 FYNNEI. V was pared by 4 bases and J by 7 bases, with 14 bases between. CDR3 region: CASSVRREENSPLHF. In DNA form, the CDR3 reads TGTGCCAGCAGTGTAAGGAGGGAGGAGAATTCACCCCTCCACTTT.